This TCR beta chain was sequenced in a study of T cell changes during pregnancy in multiple sclerosis. This clone came up once. There are 15 residues in the CDR3. The germline gives CDR1 SGHRS, CDR2 YFSETQ. Trimming stripped 1 base from V and 0 bases from J, with 9 bases between. Using immunoSEQ multiplex PCR, the repertoire was profiled, and TCRdb retains in-frame clones only, with some absent. Of some 120,000 clones listed, approximately 93% are singletons. The specimen was peripheral blood, collected before pregnancy. The V and J genes are TRBV5-1 and TRBJ2-3; possible D gene TRBD2, 6 bases. The TCR originated in a female donor with multiple sclerosis, enrolled in a pregnancy study. In DNA form, the CDR3 reads TGCGCCAGCAGCTTGTCGGGGACTAGCACAGATACGCAGTATTTT. This codes for CASSLSGTSTDTQYF.